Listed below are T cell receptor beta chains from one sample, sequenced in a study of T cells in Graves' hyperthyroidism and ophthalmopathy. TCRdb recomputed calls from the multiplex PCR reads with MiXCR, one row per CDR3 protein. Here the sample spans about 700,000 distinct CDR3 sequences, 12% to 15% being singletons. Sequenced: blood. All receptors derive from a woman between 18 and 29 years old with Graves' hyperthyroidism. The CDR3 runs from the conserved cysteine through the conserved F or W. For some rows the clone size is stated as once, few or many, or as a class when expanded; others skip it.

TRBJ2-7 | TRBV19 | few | CASSRTGTGVSYEQYF
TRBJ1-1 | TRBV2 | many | CASRGEKSSEAFF
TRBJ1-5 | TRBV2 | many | CASSAEISHQPQHF
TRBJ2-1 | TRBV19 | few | CASSVREGLYNEQFF
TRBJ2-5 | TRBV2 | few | CATQRLPQETQYF
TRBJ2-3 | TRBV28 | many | CASSARDPPDTQYF
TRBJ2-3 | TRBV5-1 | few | CASSLWGGKRDTQYF
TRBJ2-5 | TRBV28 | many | CASRQGGAVGQETQYF
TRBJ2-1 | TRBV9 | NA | CASSGLAGERRDYNEQFF
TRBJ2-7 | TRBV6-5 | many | CASTTGETSYEQYF
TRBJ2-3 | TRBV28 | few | CASSLPQSGEDTDTQYF
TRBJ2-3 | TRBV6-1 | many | CASSYRDGATTDTQYF
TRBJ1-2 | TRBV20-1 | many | CSAKSPGTGGYTF
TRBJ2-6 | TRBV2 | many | CAGSDPVLPRANVLTF
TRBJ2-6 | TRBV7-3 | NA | CASSARVGTSESSGANVLTF
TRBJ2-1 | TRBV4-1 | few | CASSRPSGRAHSSYNEQFF
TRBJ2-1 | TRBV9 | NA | CASSVEGRGRDEQFF
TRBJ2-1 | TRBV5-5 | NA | CASSLGQAPNEQFF
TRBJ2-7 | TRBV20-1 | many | CSARSGEGPYEQYF